The clone carrying this T cell receptor (beta chain) was seen a handful of times. Its antigen is unknown. The data are from a study of cytomegalovirus exposure and HLA in healthy donors. Study outcomes and limitations: Earlier analysis yielded a pattern in which most TCR beta V segments were productive about 90% or about 30% of the time.

Healthy people donating bone marrow made up the donors. This CDR3 spans 19 amino acids. With 0 bases clipped from V and 8 bases from J, the junction kept 13 bases outside the gene matches. Germline V CDR1 and CDR2: MGHRA, YSYEKL. Researchers ran the PCR with 60 Vbeta and 13 Jbeta primers. Under the authors' procedure: A follow-up analysis tallied around 76 million unique TCR beta chains, 8.5 million to 14 million shared. Sequencing was performed with immunoSEQ multiplex PCR; in TCRdb, only in-frame clones are kept and a portion is missing. V, J and clone size are taken as reported in that table, and D and trimming were inferred from the DNA itself. Counted here are 100,000 to 150,000 clones, 10% to 13% occurring once; the ten biggest clones make up 4% to 5%.

The sample taken for sequencing was PBMCs. This sequence was found in a woman aged 18-29 years in good health and CMV-seropositive. This chain uses TRBV4-1 with TRBJ2-2; 12 bases map to TRBD2. The CDR3: CASSQDYSGLAGGQGELFF. The CDR3 DNA follows: TGCGCCAGCAGCCAAGATTACTCGGGGCTAGCGGGAGGGCAAGGGGAGCTGTTTTTT.